This TCR beta chain was sequenced in a study of blood T cell repertoires in COVID-19. Germline lookup yields CDR1 SEHNR and CDR2 FQNEAQ (reference sequence). V lost 2 bases and J lost 2, with 11 bases in between. The CDR3 extends over 15 amino acids. Some clones are missing from TCRdb's copy, which holds only in-frame ones; the method was immunoSEQ multiplex PCR. This repertoire shows 300,000 to 500,000 clones, approximately 88% found once; its top ten account for approximately 1%. Sequencing was carried out using PBMCs or T cells enriched from blood (not recorded which). This receptor was taken from a woman aged 25 to 39 with acute COVID-19. This chain links TRBV7-9 with TRBJ2-3; TRBD2 might be the D (6 bases). CDR3 nucleotides: TGTGCCAGCAGCTTACTGCCGGGGGACACAGATACGCAGTATTTT. Residues: CASSLLPGDTDTQYF.